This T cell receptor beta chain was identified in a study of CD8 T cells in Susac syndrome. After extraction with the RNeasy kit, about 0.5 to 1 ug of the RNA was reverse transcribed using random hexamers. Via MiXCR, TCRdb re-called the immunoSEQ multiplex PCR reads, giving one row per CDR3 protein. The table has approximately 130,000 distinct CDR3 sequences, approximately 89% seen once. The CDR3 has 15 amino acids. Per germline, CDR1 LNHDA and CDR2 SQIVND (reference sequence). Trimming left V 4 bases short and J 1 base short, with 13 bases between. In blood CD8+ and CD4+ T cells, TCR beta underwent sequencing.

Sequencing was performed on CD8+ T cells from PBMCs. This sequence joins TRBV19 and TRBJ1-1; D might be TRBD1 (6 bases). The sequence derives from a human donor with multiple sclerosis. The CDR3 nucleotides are TGTGCCAGTAGTACCTCGGGGGCAGGGAACACTGAAGCTTTCTTT. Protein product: CASSTSGAGNTEAFF.